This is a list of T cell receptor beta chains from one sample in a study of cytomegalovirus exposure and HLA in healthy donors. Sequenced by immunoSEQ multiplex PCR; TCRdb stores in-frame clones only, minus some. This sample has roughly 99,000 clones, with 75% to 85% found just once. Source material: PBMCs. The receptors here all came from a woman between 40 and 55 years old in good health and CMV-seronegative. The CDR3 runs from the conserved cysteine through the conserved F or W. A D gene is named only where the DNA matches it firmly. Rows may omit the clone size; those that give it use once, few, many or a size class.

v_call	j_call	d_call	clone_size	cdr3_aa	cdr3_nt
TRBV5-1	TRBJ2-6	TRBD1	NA	CASSLRAGTALSGANVLTF	TGCGCCAGCAGCTTAAGGGCCGGGACAGCACTCTCTGGGGCCAACGTCCTGACTTTC
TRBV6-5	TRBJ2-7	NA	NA	CASRRRASSYEQYF	TGTGCCAGCAGAAGGCGGGCGAGCTCCTACGAGCAGTACTTC
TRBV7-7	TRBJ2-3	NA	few	CASSPFYSSTDTQYF	TGTGCTAGCAGCCCCTTCTACAGTAGCACAGATACGCAGTATTTT
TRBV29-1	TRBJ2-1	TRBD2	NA	CSVGGLGGGNEQFF	TGCAGCGTGGGGGGATTGGGCGGGGGCAATGAGCAGTTCTTC
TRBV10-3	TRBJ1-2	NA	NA	CAISESREGGYTF	TGTGCCATCAGTGAGTCAAGGGAGGGTGGCTACACCTTC
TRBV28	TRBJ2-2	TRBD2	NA	CASSFGGSRVGGELFF	TGTGCCAGCAGTTTCGGCGGGAGCAGGGTAGGCGGGGAGCTGTTTTTT
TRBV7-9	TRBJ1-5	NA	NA	CASSLTGDQPQHF	TGTGCCAGCAGCTTGACCGGGGATCAGCCCCAGCATTTT
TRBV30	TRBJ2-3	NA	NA	CAWSRDSADTQYF	TGTGCCTGGAGCCGGGATTCGGCAGATACGCAGTATTTT
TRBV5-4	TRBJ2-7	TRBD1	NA	CASSLLGEEAGGNEQYF	TGTGCCAGCAGCCTTTTGGGGGAAGAGGCAGGGGGCAACGAGCAGTACTTC
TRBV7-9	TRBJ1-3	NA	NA	CASSLLGTAGAGNTIYF	TGTGCCAGCAGCTTATTGGGGACGGCAGGGGCTGGAAACACCATATATTTT
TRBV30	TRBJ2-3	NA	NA	CAAPVGQGSTDTQYF	TGTGCCGCCCCAGTGGGGCAGGGTAGCACAGATACGCAGTATTTT
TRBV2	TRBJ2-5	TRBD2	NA	CASSNSGGNQETQYF	TGTGCCAGCAGTAATAGCGGGGGGAACCAAGAGACCCAGTACTTC
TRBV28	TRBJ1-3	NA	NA	CASSSGQVAGNTIYF	TGTGCCAGCAGTTCAGGCCAGGTTGCGGGAAACACCATATATTTT
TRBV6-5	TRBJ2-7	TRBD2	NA	CASSFSSGAYSYEQYF	TGTGCCAGCAGTTTTTCTAGCGGGGCCTACTCCTACGAGCAGTACTTC